Listed here is a single TCR beta chain. The data are from a study of cytomegalovirus exposure and HLA in healthy donors. Primers for the PCR totalled 60 Vbeta and 13 Jbeta. TCRdb's table, derived via immunoSEQ multiplex PCR, lists solely in-frame clones and lacks some. Of 130,000 to 150,000 clones in the sample, roughly 83% were seen once. Input material: PBMCs. The receptor was derived from a man aged 35 to 55 in good health and CMV-seropositive.

This chain's CDR3 is CASSPLGSNNSPLHF. For the CDR3, the DNA is TGTGCCAGCAGCCCCCTCGGGTCCAATAATTCACCCCTCCACTTT. This chain links TRBV11-2 with TRBJ1-6, with D hard to call. Germline V gene data show CDR1 as SGHAT and CDR2 as FQNNGV. The V and J ends lost 5 bases and 5 bases respectively, with 13 bases between them. CDR3 length equals 15 residues.